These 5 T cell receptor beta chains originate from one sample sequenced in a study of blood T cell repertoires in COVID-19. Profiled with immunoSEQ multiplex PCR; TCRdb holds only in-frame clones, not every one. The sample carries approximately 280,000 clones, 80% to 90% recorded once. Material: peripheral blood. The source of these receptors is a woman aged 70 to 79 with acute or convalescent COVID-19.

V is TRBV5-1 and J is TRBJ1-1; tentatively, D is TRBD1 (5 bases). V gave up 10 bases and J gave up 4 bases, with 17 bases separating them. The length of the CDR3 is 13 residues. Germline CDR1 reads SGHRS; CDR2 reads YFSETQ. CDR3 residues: CASGGRSGTEAFF. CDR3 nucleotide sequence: TGCGCCTCCGGGGGACGATCTGGCACTGAAGCTTTCTTT.

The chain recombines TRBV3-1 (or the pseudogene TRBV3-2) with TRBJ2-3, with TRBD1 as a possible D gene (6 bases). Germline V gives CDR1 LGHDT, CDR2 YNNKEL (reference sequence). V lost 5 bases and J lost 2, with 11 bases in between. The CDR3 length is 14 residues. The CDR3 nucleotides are TGTGCCAGCAGCAATACAGGGATCACAGATACGCAGTATTTT. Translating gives CASSNTGITDTQYF.

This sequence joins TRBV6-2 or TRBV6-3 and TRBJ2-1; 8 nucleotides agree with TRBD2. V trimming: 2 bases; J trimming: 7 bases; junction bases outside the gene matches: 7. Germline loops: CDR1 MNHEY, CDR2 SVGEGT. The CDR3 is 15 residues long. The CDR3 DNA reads TGTGCCAGCAGTTACATCGGGGGGGCAGGGAATGAGCAGTTCTTC. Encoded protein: CASSYIGGAGNEQFF.

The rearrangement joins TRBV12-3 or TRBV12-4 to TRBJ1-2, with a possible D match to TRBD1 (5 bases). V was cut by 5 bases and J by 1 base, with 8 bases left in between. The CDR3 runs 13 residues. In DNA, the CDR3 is TGTGCCAGCAGTGGGGACTTTAACTATGGCTACACCTTC. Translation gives CASSGDFNYGYTF.

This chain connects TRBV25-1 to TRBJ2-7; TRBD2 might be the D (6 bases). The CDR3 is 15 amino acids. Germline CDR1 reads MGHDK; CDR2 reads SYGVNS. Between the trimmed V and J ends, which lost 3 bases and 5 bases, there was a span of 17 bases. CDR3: CASSDPGLTVHEQYF. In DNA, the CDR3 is TGTGCCAGCAGTGACCCGGGACTGACAGTCCACGAGCAGTACTTC.